This T cell receptor beta chain came from a study of cytomegalovirus exposure and HLA in healthy donors. Study-wide points: Researchers counted approximately 160 TCR beta chains as cytomegalovirus-associated. Roughly uniform depth of sequencing across donors was assumed in presence/absence analyses. What TCR beta sequences reportedly achieved was accurate prediction of HLA-A and HLA-B alleles in most subjects.

Worth noting for this clone: Its matching antigen is unknown.

CDR3 size: 14 residues. The V end was cut by 0 bases, the J end by 4 bases, with 8 bases between. Germline values: CDR1 SGDLS, CDR2 YYNGEE. With 60 Vbeta and 13 Jbeta primers, the PCR was carried out. TCRdb's table, derived via immunoSEQ multiplex PCR, lists solely in-frame clones and lacks some. The table records 160,000 or so clones, roughly 72% of them present only once. The gene calls are TRBV9 and TRBJ1-3; D is unclear. The clonotype originates from a man aged 35 to 55 in good health and CMV-seronegative. Material: PBMCs. In nucleotides, the CDR3 is TGTGCCAGCAGCGTAGGAGGCGGGGGAAACACCATATATTTT. Translating it yields CASSVGGGGNTIYF.